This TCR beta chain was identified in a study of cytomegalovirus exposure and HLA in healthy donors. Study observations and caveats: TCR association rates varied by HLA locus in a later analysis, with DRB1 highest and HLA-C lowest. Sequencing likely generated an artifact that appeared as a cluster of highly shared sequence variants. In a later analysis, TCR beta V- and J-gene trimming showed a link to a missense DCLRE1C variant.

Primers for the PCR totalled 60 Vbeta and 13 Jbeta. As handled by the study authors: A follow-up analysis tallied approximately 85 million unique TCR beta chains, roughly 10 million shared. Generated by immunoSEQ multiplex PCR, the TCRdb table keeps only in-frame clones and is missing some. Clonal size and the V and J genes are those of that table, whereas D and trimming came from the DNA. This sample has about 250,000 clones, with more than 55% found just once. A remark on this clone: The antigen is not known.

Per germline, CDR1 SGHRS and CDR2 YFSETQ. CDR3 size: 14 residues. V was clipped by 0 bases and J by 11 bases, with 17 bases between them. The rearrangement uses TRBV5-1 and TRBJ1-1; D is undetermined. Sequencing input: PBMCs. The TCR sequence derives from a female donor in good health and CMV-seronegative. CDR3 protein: CASSLDGLRPVAFF. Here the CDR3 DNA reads TGCGCCAGCAGCTTGGACGGACTTAGACCCGTCGCTTTCTTT.